These 14 T cell receptor beta chains share one sample of origin, sequenced in a study of blood T cells in healthy people across ages. Then a second PCR, running roughly 7 to 11 cycles, was carried out with a sample-barcoded 5' primer and a J-beta primer mix. One entry per CDR3 protein, called by TCRdb with MiXCR from the 5' RACE reads. The sample lists some 760,000 distinct CDR3 sequences, approximately 25% occurring once. This same sample was also taken into another study, of T cells of mothers and their children.

Sequencing was carried out using blood. All receptors come from a boy aged 5 to 17 in good health.

This clonotype was detected a few times. V usage is TRBV20-1 and J usage is TRBJ2-4, with D possibly being TRBD2 (5 bases). Germline CDR1 and CDR2: DFQATT and SNEGSKA (reference sequence). CDR3 length: 15 amino acids. Trimming cost V 6 bases and J 4 bases, with 19 bases left between them. The CDR3 reads CSAQQEDSRKNIQYF. The CDR3 nucleotides are TGCAGTGCCCAACAAGAGGACTCTCGTAAAAACATTCAGTACTTC.

This clonotype came up a few times. The chain recombines TRBV20-1 with TRBJ2-5, with 9 bases matching TRBD2. The DNA end is a closer match to TRBJ2-1, so the J assignment may be wrong. CDR3 length equals 16 residues. From germline, CDR1 is DFQATT and CDR2 SNEGSKA (reference sequence). The CDR3 coding sequence is TGCAGTGCTAGCGAGGCAGCGGGAGGTTCCTACAATGAGCAGTTCTTC. Protein sequence: CSASEAAGGSYNEQFF.

The rearrangement links TRBV28 to TRBJ2-7; the D gene is possibly TRBD1 (6 bases). CDR3 size: 13 residues. Germline V CDR1 and CDR2: MDHEN, SYDVKM. V shed 6 bases and J shed 1 base, with 10 bases lying between them. For the CDR3, the DNA is TGTGCCAGCAGACAGGGCCTTTCCTACGAGCAGTACTTC. Protein: CASRQGLSYEQYF.

This chain links TRBV5-5 with TRBJ2-5; 7 nucleotides align to TRBD1. The DNA end favors TRBJ2-7, so the J call may be wrong. The CDR3 length is 12 residues. The germline V gene has CDR1 SGHKS and CDR2 YYEKEE (reference sequence). As DNA, the CDR3 is TGTGCCAGCAGCCAAACAGGGGCCGAGCAGTACTTC. This translates into CASSQTGAEQYF.

This clonotype was counted a few times. As the CDR3 is not closed by the conserved phenylalanine or tryptophan, this likely results from a read error. This sequence joins TRBV29-1 and TRBJ2-4, with D uncertain. Trimming shortened V by 7 bases and J by 4 bases, and 14 bases separated the two germline ends. This CDR3 has 13 amino acids. Germline V gene lookup returns CDR1 SQVTM and CDR2 ANQGSEA. The CDR3 region is CSGAGLTKNIQYL. As DNA, the CDR3 is TGCAGCGGGGCAGGTTTGACAAAAAACATTCAGTACCTC.

This sequence joins TRBV6-2 or TRBV6-3 and TRBJ2-3; D possibly matches TRBD1 or TRBD2 (6 bases each). CDR1 is MNHEY and CDR2 is SVGEGT in the germline V gene. CDR3 size: 16 residues. Between the trimmed V and J ends, which lost 4 bases and 4 bases, there was a span of 18 bases. CDR3: CASSSYGGTRADTQYF. CDR3 DNA sequence: TGTGCCAGCAGTTCCTACGGGGGCACCAGGGCAGATACGCAGTATTTT.

This clonotype turned up a few times. The chain combines TRBV6-4 with TRBJ2-3; D possibly corresponds to TRBD1 (6 bases). This CDR3 has 14 amino acids. V shed 0 bases and J shed 7 bases, with 11 bases lying between them. From germline, CDR1 is MRHNA and CDR2 SNTAGT. CDR3 region: CASSDSQGTHTQYF. DNA of the CDR3: TGTGCCAGCAGTGACTCGCAGGGGACACATACGCAGTATTTT.

V and J are TRBV14 and TRBJ1-4; no reliable D call. This CDR3 is built from 15 residues. Trimming took off 5 bases at V and 5 bases at J, with 15 bases between the two ends. CDR1 and CDR2 (germline): SGHDN, FVKESK. For the CDR3, the DNA is TGTGCCAGCAGCTCCCGACTGACTCCGAATGAAAAACTGTTTTTT. It codes for CASSSRLTPNEKLFF.

The rearrangement links TRBV4-1 to TRBJ2-7; no clear D gene. The CDR3 totals 17 residues. Germline CDR1 reads MGHRA; CDR2 reads YSYEKL. V lost 0 bases and J lost 2, with 17 bases in between. DNA of the CDR3: TGCGCCAGCAGCCAAGAGAGTAGGGCTTGGGATCCCTACGAGCAGTACTTC. It encodes CASSQESRAWDPYEQYF.

The rearrangement uses TRBV5-1 and TRBJ2-2; D remains ambiguous. With 1 base removed from V and 5 bases from J, the gap between germline ends came to 6 bases. Germline V gene sequence: CDR1 SGHRS, CDR2 YFSETQ. The CDR3 is 13 residues long. The CDR3 spells CASSLYLTGELFF. The CDR3 nucleotides are TGCGCCAGCAGCTTGTACTTGACCGGGGAGCTGTTTTTT.

The chain has TRBV25-1 and TRBJ2-1, with a tentative D call TRBD1 (5 bases). Judging by the DNA end, TRBJ2-7 fits better; the J call may be wrong. Germline V lookup: CDR1 MGHDK, CDR2 SYGVNS. CDR3 length: 16 residues. The CDR3 DNA is TGTGCCAGCGGTCGTTTAAGGGGTAGCTCCTACAATGAGCAGTACTTC. Protein product: CASGRLRGSSYNEQYF.

V gene TRBV6-2 or TRBV6-3 combines with J gene TRBJ2-1; 9 nucleotides match TRBD1. This CDR3 comprises 15 residues. Germline V gives CDR1 MNHEY, CDR2 SVGEGT. The junction had 11 bases not matched to a gene; V was cut back by 7 bases and J by 7 bases. The CDR3 is CASNPSGTGPNEQFF. The CDR3 bases are TGTGCCAGCAACCCGTCCGGGACAGGGCCGAATGAGCAGTTCTTC.

This clonotype turned up a few times. The genes are TRBV29-1 and TRBJ1-1; the D gene is possibly TRBD1 (5 bases). Per germline, CDR1 SQVTM and CDR2 ANQGSEA. CDR3 length: 13 residues. V gave up 5 bases and J gave up 3 bases, with 13 bases separating them. This CDR3 reads CSVSRSGYTEAFF. CDR3 DNA: TGCAGCGTTTCGCGTTCAGGGTACACTGAAGCTTTCTTT.

The chain joins TRBV5-5 to TRBJ2-1; TRBD2 matches at 12 bases. Germline V gene lookup returns CDR1 SGHKS and CDR2 YYEKEE (reference sequence). Germline trimming cut 4 bases from V and 7 bases from J; bases unmatched to any gene: 9. The CDR3 has 16 amino acids. CDR3 coding DNA: TGTGCCAGCAGCGCCCTAGCGGGAGGGCCGAGAAATGAGCAGTTCTTC. It translates to CASSALAGGPRNEQFF.